This T cell receptor beta chain was recovered during a study of HIV-infected children after antiretroviral therapy interruption. As for the study in general: For the interruption arm, samples span week 0 through about 3 years after study end.

Study-wide findings and caveats: The Gini coefficient of naive CD4+ repertoires rose, returning to baseline by 3 years. After treatment interruption started, naive CD4+ CDR3 overlap across time points dropped.

This clonotype occurred many times. No antigen is known for it. The TCR library was built from RNA with a 3' RACE protocol and unique molecular identifiers. TCRdb used MiXCR to reprocess the 3' RACE reads, holding one entry per CDR3 protein. The sample holds 40,000 to 55,000 distinct CDR3 sequences, 4.3% seen once. The length of the CDR3 is 15 residues. CDR1 and CDR2 from the germline V gene are MNHEY and SVGAGI. V was pared by 5 bases and J by 5 bases, with 15 bases between. Treatment: PENTA 11 planned treatment interruption arm or continuous ART arm. The rearrangement joins TRBV6-5 to TRBJ1-4; perhaps TRBD1 as D (5 bases). The sequence was collected from a pool of human donors with HIV. This specimen consisted of CD45RA+ CD4+ T cells from PBMCs, pooled from several time points, obtained from a donor given antiretroviral therapy, either interrupted or continuous. The sample's subset: naive CD4+ CD45RA+ CD45RO- T cells. The chain's CDR3 is CASSVSRDPNEKLFF. The CDR3 bases are TGTGCCAGCAGTGTATCCAGGGATCCCAATGAAAAACTGTTTTTT.